These 22 T cell receptor beta chains share one sample of origin, sequenced in a study of identical twins. TCRdb re-called the 5' RACE reads through MiXCR, storing one row per CDR3 protein. The sample has around 670,000 distinct CDR3 sequences; roughly 6% are singletons. Input material: naive T cells sorted from blood. The receptors were gathered from a man between 18 and 35 years old in good health.

In its sample, this clonotype was seen many times. The rearrangement uses TRBV18 and TRBJ1-5; 10 nucleotides agree with TRBD1. The V gene's germline CDR1 is KGHSH and CDR2 LQKENI. CDR3 length: 17 amino acids. J was trimmed by 1 base and V by 3 bases; bases with no gene match: 6. CDR3 amino acids: CASSPDRGTRSNQPQHF. Written as DNA, the CDR3 is TGTGCCAGCTCACCGGACAGGGGGACAAGGAGCAATCAGCCCCAGCATTTT.

Ten or more counts support this clonotype. The chain employs TRBV11-2 and TRBJ1-1; the D gene is possibly TRBD1 (6 bases). In germline, CDR1 is SGHAT, CDR2 FQNNGV. This CDR3 region has 15 residues. The V end lost 9 bases, the J end lost 5 bases, and 22 bases lay between the germline ends. CDR3 DNA: TGTGCCAGTACGATTACCGGGACACCCTTTACTGAAGCTTTCTTT. This gives the protein CASTITGTPFTEAFF.

V is TRBV6-2 or TRBV6-3 and J is TRBJ2-2; D unresolved. This CDR3 region has 13 residues. V dropped 5 bases and J dropped 6 bases, with 10 bases sitting between them. Germline-derived CDR1 and CDR2 are MNHEY and SVGEGT. The CDR3 loop is CASSRSTSGELFF. The DNA for the CDR3 is TGTGCCAGCAGTCGTTCCACCTCCGGGGAGCTGTTTTTT.

This clonotype was observed many times. The chain employs TRBV29-1 and TRBJ1-1; D may be TRBD1 (6 bases). V gave up 3 bases and J gave up 0 bases, with 8 bases separating them. Germline V lookup: CDR1 SQVTM, CDR2 ANQGSEA. The CDR3 length is 13 residues. In DNA form, the CDR3 reads TGCAGCGTTGATGGGGGCATGAACACTGAAGCTTTCTTT. This codes for CSVDGGMNTEAFF.

This clonotype came up a few times. The rearrangement joins TRBV7-9 to TRBJ2-7; either TRBD1 or TRBD2 may supply D (5 bases each). The germline gives CDR1 SEHNR, CDR2 FQNEAQ (reference sequence). Trimming left V 1 base short and J 5 bases short, with 21 bases between. CDR3 length: 17 residues. The CDR3 nucleotides read TGTGCCAGCAGCTTAGAAGTCTGGGGACCCCCTGAGGACGAGCAGTACTTC. This sequence encodes CASSLEVWGPPEDEQYF.

This clonotype has just a few counts. This rearrangement joins TRBV20-1 to TRBJ2-1; 7 bases are shared with TRBD2. Trimming cost V 2 bases and J 5 bases; bases outside gene matches: 6. Germline CDR1 and CDR2: DFQATT and SNEGSKA (reference sequence). There are 14 residues in the CDR3. The CDR3 reads CSARRLAVHNEQFF. CDR3 sequence (DNA): TGCAGTGCTAGAAGGCTAGCGGTCCACAATGAGCAGTTCTTC.

This clonotype was counted many times. This chain links TRBV29-1 with TRBJ2-5; TRBD2 might be the D (5 bases). Between the trimmed V and J ends, which lost 4 bases and 2 bases, there was a span of 17 bases. This CDR3 comprises 15 residues. Germline assignment: CDR1 SQVTM and CDR2 ANQGSEA. The CDR3: CSVAPRGSVQETQYF. Here the CDR3 DNA reads TGCAGCGTTGCCCCCCGGGGTTCGGTGCAAGAGACCCAGTACTTC. The variable domain in full, with the rest retrieved from reference TRBV29-1 and TRBJ2-5, is SAVISQKPSRDICQRGTSLTIQCQVDSQVTMMFWYRQQPGQSLTLIATANQGSEATYESGFVIDKFPISRPNLTFSTLTVSNMSPEDSSIYLCSVAPRGSVQETQYFGPGTRLLVL.

The chain recombines TRBV9 with TRBJ2-7; no clear D. The germline V gene encodes CDR1 SGDLS and CDR2 YYNGEE. Trimming took 2 bases from V and 0 from J, leaving 9 bases between them. The CDR3 loop spans 14 amino acids. Written as DNA, the CDR3 is TGTGCCAGCAGCGTTACGGACCTCTCCTACGAGCAGTACTTC. It encodes CASSVTDLSYEQYF.

This clonotype was seen only a few times. The V and J genes are TRBV2 and TRBJ2-1; 11 bases line up with TRBD2. Germline V gene data show CDR1 as SNHLY and CDR2 as FYNNEI. J gave up 8 bases and V 6 bases, and 12 bases lay outside the gene matches. This CDR3 contains 16 residues. The CDR3 DNA sequence: TGTGCCAGCAGGCCCGTCTTACTAGCGGGAGAGGATGAGCAGTTCTTC. Translation gives CASRPVLLAGEDEQFF.

This clonotype has at least ten counts. The V call is TRBV7-8, the J call TRBJ2-7, with D possibly called TRBD1 or TRBD2 (5 bases each). The germline V gene encodes CDR1 SGHVS and CDR2 FQNEAQ. V was trimmed by 3 bases and J by 5 bases, leaving 17 bases between them. The CDR3 extends over 15 amino acids. CDR3 sequence: CASSFRGRVWHEQYV. The CDR3, as DNA: TGTGCCAGCAGCTTTCGGGGCAGGGTGTGGCACGAGCAGTACGTC.

The chain has TRBV4-3 and TRBJ2-7, with D maybe TRBD2 (6 bases). The CDR3 covers 16 residues. Germline values: CDR1 LGHNA, CDR2 YSLEER. V lost 3 bases, J lost 7 bases, and 22 bases lay in between. CDR3 DNA: TGCGCCAGCAGCCAGGACCTCGGAGGGGACTTGGGGGAGCAGTACTTC. The encoded protein is CASSQDLGGDLGEQYF.

This clonotype was observed a handful of times. V is TRBV6-2 or TRBV6-3 and J is TRBJ1-2, with D possibly TRBD1 on 6 matching bases. Germline CDR1 and CDR2: MNHEY and SVGEGT. There are 15 residues in the CDR3. Trimming took off 4 bases at V and 6 bases at J, with 18 bases between the two ends. The CDR3 reads CASSFNPRTVHGYTF. CDR3 coding DNA: TGTGCCAGCAGTTTTAACCCACGGACAGTACATGGCTACACCTTC.

This clonotype has more than one count but fewer than ten. V and J are TRBV4-1 and TRBJ2-3, with 13 bases matching TRBD2. The CDR3 is 17 residues long. V shed 1 base and J 4 bases; nucleotides not matched to a gene: 5. CDR1 is MGHRA, CDR2 YSYEKL, per germline. For the CDR3, the DNA is TGCGCCAGCAGCCAAGTCCCGGGACTAGCGGGATCAGATACGCAGTATTTT. Translated, it gives CASSQVPGLAGSDTQYF.

This clonotype showed up many times. The chain couples TRBV20-1 to TRBJ2-5; TRBD2 matches at 8 bases. Unmatched junction bases numbered 0, after V lost 4 bases and J lost 2 bases. Germline loops: CDR1 DFQATT, CDR2 SNEGSKA (reference sequence). The CDR3 covers 12 residues. CDR3 nucleotide sequence: TGCAGTGCTAAGCGGGGGCAAGAGACCCAGTACTTC. Translation gives CSAKRGQETQYF.

The J gene is TRBJ2-3, the V gene TRBV20-1; maybe TRBD2 (5 bases). V was trimmed by 0 bases and J by 2 bases, leaving 18 bases between them. The CDR3 consists of 17 residues. The germline V gene encodes CDR1 DFQATT and CDR2 SNEGSKA (reference sequence). In DNA, the CDR3 is TGCAGTGCTAGAGATGGGCTCGTCGGGGTATCCACAGATACGCAGTATTTT. It encodes CSARDGLVGVSTDTQYF.

This clonotype was found many times. The rearrangement links TRBV27 to TRBJ1-4; D may be TRBD1 (5 bases). CDR1 is MNHEY, CDR2 SMNVEV, per germline (reference sequence). Trimming cost V 2 bases and J 8 bases, with 15 bases left between them. The CDR3 runs 15 residues. In DNA form, the CDR3 reads TGTGCCAGCAGTTTAATCGGAGGGAGGGGAGAAAAACTGTTTTTT. This codes for CASSLIGGRGEKLFF.

V is TRBV5-1 and J is TRBJ2-5; D is unresolved. The CDR3 spans 13 residues. Trimming shortened V by 4 bases and J by 1 base, and 8 bases separated the two germline ends. Per germline, CDR1 SGHRS and CDR2 YFSETQ. In DNA, the CDR3 is TGCGCCAGCAGCAACTCGGCCCAAGAGACCCAGTACTTC. Translating it yields CASSNSAQETQYF.

This clonotype was observed at least ten times. This chain links TRBV29-1 with TRBJ2-2; D not resolved. This CDR3 spans 13 amino acids. In germline, CDR1 is SQVTM, CDR2 ANQGSEA. Between the trimmed V and J ends, which lost 4 bases and 4 bases, there was a span of 10 bases. The CDR3 sequence: CSVGPKSTGELFF. CDR3 DNA sequence: TGCAGCGTTGGGCCTAAGAGCACCGGGGAGCTGTTTTTT.

This clonotype was detected many times. V gene TRBV24-1 combines with J gene TRBJ2-7, with D possibly TRBD2 on 5 matching bases. Trimming stripped 5 bases from V and 1 base from J, with 14 bases between. The CDR3 is 15 amino acids. The germline gives CDR1 KGHDR, CDR2 SFDVKD. The CDR3 DNA reads TGTGCCACCAGTGGCGACCCCGGAGGATCCTACGAGCAGTACTTC. Translation: CATSGDPGGSYEQYF.

This clonotype was seen only a few times. V usage is TRBV6-5 and J usage is TRBJ2-3; D is ambiguous. Per germline, CDR1 MNHEY and CDR2 SVGAGI. This CDR3 is 17 amino acids long. V dropped 4 bases and J dropped 5 bases, with 22 bases sitting between them. The DNA for the CDR3 is TGTGCCAGCAGTTCATTACCGAAAGGTCCTTTCCAAGATACGCAGTATTTT. It codes for CASSSLPKGPFQDTQYF.

This clonotype was observed many times. This rearrangement joins TRBV20-1 to TRBJ2-1, with a weak D call TRBD2 (5 bases). The V gene's germline CDR1 is DFQATT and CDR2 SNEGSKA (reference sequence). Trimming took 7 bases from V and 5 from J, leaving 9 bases between them. CDR3 size: 11 residues. CDR3 nucleotide sequence: TGCAGTGAGTCAGCGGACAATGAGCAGTTCTTC. This encodes CSESADNEQFF.

This clonotype has just a few counts. The chain is built from TRBV6-5 and TRBJ1-1; 7 bases are a match to TRBD1. The V gene end was trimmed by 4 bases and the J gene end by 4 bases; junction bases not matched to a gene: 12. CDR3 length: 16 amino acids. CDR1 MNHEY and CDR2 SVGAGI come from the germline V gene. The CDR3 reads CASSFPRQGGTTEAFF. The CDR3 nucleotides read TGTGCCAGCAGTTTCCCTAGACAGGGTGGGACCACTGAAGCTTTCTTT.